The TCR beta chain described here comes from a study of blood T cell repertoires in COVID-19. The overall study: Samples representing acute and convalescent COVID-19 were sourced from the United States, Italy and Spain. In each case, the material was cDNA or gDNA derived from T cells, B-cell-depleted T cells, or PBMCs.

Per the original data handling: Cell counts per sample came from amplifying reference gene primers. The protocol was immunoSEQ multiplex PCR, while the TCRdb copy is restricted to in-frame clones and leaves out a portion. Clonal size and the V and J genes are those of that table, whereas D and trimming came from the DNA. The sample consists of 30,000 to 40,000 clones, 85% to 95% of them appearing once. Trimming removed 3 bases at V and 7 bases at J, with 18 bases between. The CDR3 loop spans 15 amino acids. The chain combines TRBV23-1 with TRBJ1-1; tentatively, D is TRBD1 (5 bases). TRBV23-1 is designated an ORF whose function remains uncertain. The specimen was peripheral blood. The origin of this receptor is a human donor in a cohort sampled during active COVID-19. The CDR3 DNA sequence: TGCGCCAGCAGTCACCCCGGCAGGGAAGTCAATGAAGCTTTCTTT. Its translation is CASSHPGREVNEAFF.